A selection of T cell receptor beta chains follows, all from one sample in a study of beta chain features in type 1 diabetes. TCRdb's table, derived via immunoSEQ multiplex PCR, lists solely in-frame clones and lacks some. The sample includes under 400,000 clones, roughly 12% of them seen just once. The sequenced sample was naive CD4+ T cells from blood. Source of these receptors: a woman aged 18-29 years with type 1 diabetes. Each CDR3 is given with its conserved first and last residue. The D gene is left open where the match is weak. Expanded clones are given a class, and other clones once, few, many or no size at all.

CDR3 protein | CDR3 DNA | D gene | V gene | clone size | J gene | CDR3 length
CASSRTYEQYF | TGTGCCAGCAGCCGTACATACGAGCAGTACTTC | - | TRBV13 | few | TRBJ2-7 | 11
CASSRYQGETQYF | TGTGCCAGCAGTCGATATCAGGGGGAGACCCAGTACTTC | - | TRBV6-5 | - | TRBJ2-5 | 13
CASSRNTGELFF | TGTGCCAGCAGCCGTAACACCGGGGAGCTGTTTTTT | - | TRBV6-5 | - | TRBJ2-2 | 12
CAWAYNEQFF | TGTGCCTGGGCGTACAATGAGCAGTTCTTC | - | TRBV30 | few | TRBJ2-1 | 10
CASSLGQGVRETQYF | TGCGCCAGCAGCTTAGGACAGGGTGTTCGGGAGACCCAGTACTTC | TRBD1 | TRBV5-1 | - | TRBJ2-5 | 15
CASSPRLAGYSYNEQFF | TGCGCCAGCAGCCCAAGACTAGCGGGGTACTCCTACAATGAGCAGTTCTTC | TRBD2 | TRBV5-1 | - | TRBJ2-1 | 17
CASSTGTGEYNEQFF | TGTGCCAGCAGCACCGGGACAGGGGAGTACAATGAGCAGTTCTTC | TRBD1 | TRBV5-4 | - | TRBJ2-1 | 15
CAWSDTGTRETQYF | TGTGCCTGGAGTGATACCGGGACTAGAGAGACCCAGTACTTC | TRBD2 | TRBV30 | few | TRBJ2-5 | 14
CASSVGPDGRSFF | TGTGCCAGCAGCGTAGGGCCTGACGGGAGGTCGTTCTTC | TRBD2 | TRBV9 | few | TRBJ2-1 | 13
CASSLDSSRARAEQFF | TGTGCCAGCAGCTTAGATTCGTCCAGGGCCCGGGCAGAGCAGTTCTTC | - | TRBV7-3 | once | TRBJ2-1 | 16